The source of this T cell receptor (beta chain) is a study of control samples from healthy donors and cancer patients. Assay: immunoSEQ multiplex PCR; the TCRdb copy retains only in-frame clones and omits some. Here the sample spans 110,000 to 150,000 clones, 75% to 95% being singletons. Sequencing was performed on blood. The TCR comes from a man aged 18-30 years in good health.

The CDR3: CASSAQHRGTYEQYF. The CDR3 DNA reads TGTGCCAGCAGCGCCCAGCACCGGGGGACGTACGAGCAGTACTTC. This chain connects TRBV5-5 to TRBJ2-7; perhaps TRBD2 as D (6 bases). Germline CDR1 and CDR2: SGHKS and YYEKEE (reference sequence). This CDR3 is built from 15 residues. V lost 4 bases and J lost 4, with 18 bases in between.